In its sample, the clone carrying this T cell receptor (beta chain) was seen a few times. The antigen remains unidentified. This CDR3 contains 14 residues. V shed 8 bases, J shed 1 base, and the junction held 5 bases outside the gene matches. After constant-region reverse-primer amplification, full-length variable regions underwent semi-nested PCR with Nested Universal Primer A. TCRdb passed the 5' RACE reads through MiXCR, listing each CDR3 protein once. The sample carries 30,000 to 35,000 distinct CDR3 sequences, roughly a quarter recorded once. Study observations and caveats: Tumor memory CD4+ T cell TCR gene usage was found to cluster with blood and lymph node memory CD4+ cells and with lymph node naive CD4+ cells.

Tregs were sorted as CD4+CD25+CD127-/low cells. The sample was tumor-infiltrating Tregs sorted from the breast tumor. This clonotype was sampled from a female donor with breast cancer. The chain couples TRBV12-3 or TRBV12-4 to TRBJ1-1; 9 bases match TRBD1. The CDR3, as DNA: TGTGCCAGCGAAGGACAGGGGACGAACACTGAAGCTTTCTTT. It codes for CASEGQGTNTEAFF.